Shown below are 14 T cell receptor beta chains from a single sample sequenced in a study of blood T cell repertoires in COVID-19. Assay: immunoSEQ multiplex PCR; the TCRdb copy retains only in-frame clones and omits some. The table has approximately 160,000 clones, less than 90% seen once. The sample comprised peripheral blood. The receptors were gathered from a woman in her seventies with acute or convalescent COVID-19.

This chain connects TRBV7-2 to TRBJ1-2, with 9 bases identical to TRBD1. J gave up 6 bases and V 0 bases, and 11 bases lay outside the gene matches. Looked up from germline, CDR1 is SGHTA and CDR2 is FQGNSA. The CDR3 is 17 amino acids. CDR3 region: CASSLASGQGYGDGYTF. The CDR3 DNA is TGTGCCAGCAGCTTAGCAAGCGGACAGGGGTATGGGGATGGCTACACCTTC.

V usage is TRBV10-1 and J usage is TRBJ1-1; D is uncertain. The V end was cut by 3 bases, the J end by 5 bases, with 10 bases between. The CDR3 length is 13 residues. From germline, CDR1 is WNHNN and CDR2 SYGVQD (reference sequence). The CDR3 here is CASSESGRTEAFF. The CDR3 region has the DNA TGCGCCAGCAGTGAATCGGGTCGAACTGAAGCTTTCTTT.

The chain combines TRBV4-3 with TRBJ1-1; D perhaps matches TRBD1 (5 bases). Trimming removed 0 bases at V and 1 base at J, with 12 bases between. CDR1 LGHNA and CDR2 YSLEER come from the germline V gene. There are 16 residues in the CDR3. The CDR3: CASSQDDRKTNTEAFF. DNA of the CDR3: TGCGCCAGCAGCCAAGATGACAGAAAAACGAACACTGAAGCTTTCTTT.

The rearrangement links TRBV7-2 to TRBJ1-2, with D unresolved. Trimming cost V 7 bases and J 4 bases, with 25 bases left between them. Germline assignment: CDR1 SGHTA and CDR2 FQGNSA. This CDR3 has 17 amino acids. The CDR3 DNA reads TGTGCCAGCACCCCAAACCCTTTTAGCCGTTCGGTCTATGGCTACACCTTC. Protein sequence: CASTPNPFSRSVYGYTF.

The chain carries TRBV7-9 and TRBJ2-1, with 8 nucleotides matching TRBD1. Per germline, CDR1 SEHNR and CDR2 FQNEAQ (reference sequence). Trimming cost V 2 bases and J 8 bases; bases outside gene matches: 11. The CDR3 length is 16 residues. The CDR3 region has the DNA TGTGCCAGCAGCTTACCCCCGGACAGGGTGGGGGATGAGCAGTTCTTC. It is translated as CASSLPPDRVGDEQFF.

This chain connects TRBV7-3 to TRBJ1-2, with a possible D match to TRBD1 (6 bases). V dropped 1 base and J dropped 8 bases, with 11 bases sitting between them. The CDR3 extends over 13 amino acids. Germline V gene sequence: CDR1 SGHTA, CDR2 FQGTGA. CDR3 coding DNA: TGTGCCAGCAGCTTAATTCCAGGGGACGGCTACACCTTC. Its protein product is CASSLIPGDGYTF.

The rearrangement links TRBV7-2 to TRBJ2-5, with TRBD2 identical over 10 bases. CDR1 and CDR2 from the germline V gene are SGHTA and FQGNSA. The CDR3 runs 14 residues. The V gene end was trimmed by 6 bases and the J gene end by 2 bases; junction bases not matched to a gene: 3. For the CDR3, the DNA is TGTGCCAGCAGACCTAGCGGGGGACAAGAGACCCAGTACTTC. Translated, it gives CASRPSGGQETQYF.

V gene TRBV28 combines with J gene TRBJ2-7, with D possibly matching TRBD2 (6 bases). The CDR3 is 13 amino acids. Trimming left V 3 bases short and J 13 bases short, with 19 bases between. CDR1 and CDR2 (germline): MDHEN, SYDVKM. The DNA of the CDR3 is TGTGCCAGCAGTTTTCGGGGGTCCACTCCCCCATACTTC. This gives the protein CASSFRGSTPPYF.

The chain carries TRBV7-9 and TRBJ2-2, with D possibly being TRBD1 (6 bases). The CDR3 covers 14 residues. V gave up 8 bases and J gave up 0 bases, with 10 bases separating them. The V gene's germline CDR1 is SEHNR and CDR2 FQNEAQ (reference sequence). CDR3 coding DNA: TGTGCCAGCTCGGGACAAGCGAACACCGGGGAGCTGTTTTTT. Its protein is CASSGQANTGELFF.

The chain employs TRBV7-2 and TRBJ2-5; 11 bases fit TRBD2. CDR1 and CDR2 (germline): SGHTA, FQGNSA. The CDR3 length is 18 residues. V was pared by 4 bases and J by 2 bases, with 12 bases of the junction left unmatched. For the CDR3, the DNA is TGTGCCAGCAGCTCCACTTCTAGCGGGGGGCCTAAACAAGAGACCCAGTACTTC. Its translation is CASSSTSSGGPKQETQYF.

V gene TRBV2 combines with J gene TRBJ1-1, with D possibly being TRBD1 (6 bases). With 6 bases removed from V and 1 base from J, the gap between germline ends came to 9 bases. This CDR3 contains 13 residues. The germline V gene encodes CDR1 SNHLY and CDR2 FYNNEI. The CDR3 DNA follows: TGTGCCAGCAGATACAGGGAGAACACTGAAGCTTTCTTT. As protein: CASRYRENTEAFF.

This chain connects TRBV7-9 to TRBJ1-1; maybe TRBD1 (5 bases). This CDR3 is built from 15 residues. CDR1 SEHNR and CDR2 FQNEAQ come from the germline V gene (reference sequence). V was shortened by 3 bases and J by 0 bases, with 11 bases between the two germline ends. The CDR3 region has the DNA TGTGCCAGCAGCTTCTGGGGGGGATTGAACACTGAAGCTTTCTTT. It specifies CASSFWGGLNTEAFF.

This clone has a handful of counts. The J gene is TRBJ1-1, the V gene TRBV10-3; 7 nucleotides line up with TRBD1. V was pared by 7 bases and J by 3 bases, with 2 bases of the junction left unmatched. Germline V lookup: CDR1 ENHRY, CDR2 SYGVKD. This CDR3 has 12 residues. CDR3 amino acids: CAIKGADTEAFF. CDR3 sequence (DNA): TGTGCCATCAAGGGGGCTGACACTGAAGCTTTCTTT.

This clone was seen just once. A read error may account for a junction end that differs from germline. The J gene is TRBJ2-1, the V gene TRBV6-5; D perhaps matches TRBD2 (6 bases). The germline CDR1 and CDR2 sequences are MNHEY and SVGAGI. The CDR3 runs to 14 residues. Here the CDR3 reads CASSDSGGGDEQFF. In DNA, the CDR3 is TGTGCCAGCAGTGACTCCGGGGGTGGCGATGAGCAGTTCTTC.